The next 17 T cell receptor beta chains were all read from a single sample in a study of shared clonotypes between healthy human individuals. Assay used: immunoSEQ multiplex PCR; TCRdb lists only in-frame clones, some missing. The profile shows 730,000 or so clones, 60% to 80% of them singletons. The sample consisted of memory CD4+ T cells sorted from blood. Described subset: CD45RA-negative fraction. The origin of the receptors is a woman in her twenties or thirties in good health.

Comment on this clone: In the same sample, other DNA sequences code for this CDR3. The V gene is TRBV16, the J gene TRBJ2-1; D possibly corresponds to TRBD1 (5 bases). V was shortened by 1 base and J by 7 bases, with 20 bases between the two germline ends. Per germline, CDR1 KGHSY and CDR2 FQNENV. The CDR3 has 17 amino acids. CDR3 region: CASSQYLGQGLNNEQFF. In nucleotides, the CDR3 is TGTGCCAGCAGCCAATACTTAGGTCAGGGCCTTAATAATGAGCAGTTCTTC.

V is TRBV27 and J is TRBJ1-5; D is undetermined. V gave up 3 bases and J gave up 4 bases, with 10 bases separating them. The CDR3 is 14 residues long. In germline, CDR1 is MNHEY, CDR2 SMNVEV (reference sequence). The CDR3 DNA reads as TGTGCCAGCAGTTTGAAATTCTGGAATCAGCCCCAGCATTTT. This gives the protein CASSLKFWNQPQHF.

The CDR3 spells CASRGYQETQYF. The CDR3, as DNA: TGCGCCAGCCGTGGGTACCAAGAGACCCAGTACTTC. The chain recombines TRBV10-2 with TRBJ2-5; no reliable D call. CDR1 is WSHSY, CDR2 SAAADI, per germline. V was pared by 8 bases and J by 0 bases, with 7 bases between. The CDR3 has 12 residues.

The genes are TRBV5-4 and TRBJ1-3; no firm D call. V was cut by 0 bases and J by 2 bases, with 9 bases left in between. The germline V gene encodes CDR1 SGHNT and CDR2 YYREEE (reference sequence). CDR3 length: 15 residues. This chain's CDR3 is CASSLDSLTGNTIYF. The CDR3 DNA reads as TGTGCCAGCAGCTTGGACAGCCTGACTGGAAACACCATATATTTT.

This chain joins TRBV30 and TRBJ1-5; no clear D gene. V was cut by 2 bases and J by 6 bases, with 11 bases left in between. Germline V gene sequence: CDR1 GTSNPN, CDR2 SVGIG (reference sequence). The CDR3 runs 13 residues. CDR3 coding DNA: TGTGCCTGGAGTATAGGCGCAGTTCAGCCCCAGCATTTT. Amino acids: CAWSIGAVQPQHF.

The chain combines TRBV5-1 with TRBJ2-1; 13 bases are shared with TRBD2. This CDR3 spans 15 amino acids. CDR1 is SGHRS and CDR2 is YFSETQ in the germline V gene. With V trimmed by 1 base and J by 6 bases, 1 base remained unmatched. Here the CDR3 DNA reads TGCGCCAGCAGCTTGACTAGCGGGAGGGCCAATGAGCAGTTCTTC. Residues: CASSLTSGRANEQFF.

This clone was seen just once. The chain has TRBV9 and TRBJ2-7, with a tentative D call TRBD1 (6 bases). CDR1 is SGDLS, CDR2 YYNGEE, per germline. Trimming cost V 0 bases and J 6 bases, with 19 bases left between them. This CDR3 comprises 16 residues. Written as DNA, the CDR3 is TGTGCCAGCAGCGTAGCTACGAACAAAGAGGGGGTCGAGCAGTACTTC. It encodes CASSVATNKEGVEQYF.

As DNA, the CDR3 is TGCGCCAGCAGAGACAGTTACACTGAAGCTTTCTTT. Protein product: CASRDSYTEAFF. J is TRBJ1-1 and V is TRBV10-2; tentatively, D is TRBD1 (5 bases). The germline V gene encodes CDR1 WSHSY and CDR2 SAAADI. This CDR3 contains 12 residues. Trimming took 6 bases from V and 3 from J, leaving 8 bases between them.

The V and J genes are TRBV29-1 and TRBJ2-1; 12 bases align to TRBD1. This CDR3 comprises 15 residues. With V trimmed by 4 bases and J by 7 bases, 8 bases remained unmatched. Germline V gives CDR1 SQVTM, CDR2 ANQGSEA. The CDR3 DNA sequence: TGCAGCGTTGGAGGGGGACAGGGGGCTCTGAATGAGCAGTTCTTC. As protein: CSVGGGQGALNEQFF.

This rearrangement joins TRBV5-1 to TRBJ2-1, with a weak D call TRBD1 (5 bases). V was shortened by 6 bases and J by 0 bases, with 13 bases between the two germline ends. This CDR3 comprises 15 residues. CDR1 and CDR2 from the germline V gene are SGHRS and YFSETQ. The CDR3: CASTPDTSSYNEQFF. The CDR3 DNA follows: TGCGCCAGCACACCGGACACAAGCTCCTACAATGAGCAGTTCTTC.

The genes are TRBV28 and TRBJ2-7; no definite D call. From germline, CDR1 is MDHEN and CDR2 SYDVKM. V was trimmed by 1 base and J by 2 bases, leaving 12 bases between them. The CDR3 spans 15 residues. The CDR3 bases are TGTGCCAGCAGTTTATTCGGTTTGGATCCCTACGAGCAGTACTTC. This sequence encodes CASSLFGLDPYEQYF.

The chain recombines TRBV7-2 with TRBJ1-1; perhaps TRBD1 as D (6 bases). The CDR3 totals 12 residues. CDR1 and CDR2 (germline): SGHTA, FQGNSA. Trimming shortened V by 5 bases and J by 8 bases, and 12 bases separated the two germline ends. CDR3 DNA sequence: TGTGCCAGCAGCCCGGGACACGTGGAAGCTTTCTTT. The encoded protein is CASSPGHVEAFF.

Written as DNA, the CDR3 is TGTGCCAGCAGCCGCTCCCCCCCCGAGGGCGGGAGGAGCTCCTACGAGCAGTACTTC. Its translation: CASSRSPPEGGRSSYEQYF. The chain has TRBV7-6 and TRBJ2-7; TRBD2 matches 8 bases. Germline loops: CDR1 SGHVS, CDR2 FNYEAQ. The CDR3 sequence is 19 residues long. With 5 bases clipped from V and 0 bases from J, the junction kept 18 bases outside the gene matches. Complete variable domain (other parts from reference TRBV7-6 and TRBJ2-7): GAGVSQSPRYKVTKRGQDVALRCDPISGHVSLYWYRQALGQGPEFLTYFNYEAQQDKSGLPNDRFSAERPEGSISTLTIQRTEQRDSAMYRCASSRSPPEGGRSSYEQYFGPGTRLTVT.

This chain connects TRBV7-2 to TRBJ2-2; 10 bases are a match to TRBD1. The germline V gene encodes CDR1 SGHTA and CDR2 FQGNSA. V gave up 5 bases and J gave up 6 bases; unmatched junction bases: 9. The CDR3 totals 16 residues. CDR3 sequence: CASSRTGTGVAGELFF. The CDR3 DNA follows: TGTGCCAGCAGCCGCACCGGGACAGGGGTAGCCGGGGAGCTGTTTTTT.

This chain links TRBV18 with TRBJ1-2, with D maybe TRBD1 (5 bases). V was clipped by 6 bases and J by 4 bases, with 18 bases between them. This CDR3 has 15 amino acids. Germline assignment: CDR1 KGHSH and CDR2 LQKENI. The CDR3 DNA reads TGTGCCAGCTCCCTTCAAGCCAGGGTAGCCTATGGCTACACCTTC. Amino acids: CASSLQARVAYGYTF.

Worth noting for this clone: A much bigger clone sits one base away, suggesting this may be a read error. The sample carries other DNA sequences with the same CDR3. This chain connects TRBV11-2 to TRBJ2-5; D is undetermined. The germline V and J ends were trimmed by 1 base and 1 base, with 4 bases remaining between them. From germline, CDR1 is SGHAT and CDR2 FQNNGV. This CDR3 is built from 13 residues. The DNA of the CDR3 is TGTGCCAGCAGCTTAGGGGGCCAAGAGACCCAGTACTTC. It is translated as CASSLGGQETQYF.

This clone has a count of ten or more. The rearrangement links TRBV14 to TRBJ2-7; D gene ambiguous. Trimming cost V 0 bases and J 0 bases, with 6 bases left between them. CDR3 size: 14 residues. Germline CDR1 and CDR2: SGHDN and FVKESK. CDR3 amino acids: CASSQDLRSYEQYF. CDR3 nucleotides: TGTGCCAGCAGCCAAGATCTCCGCTCCTACGAGCAGTACTTC.